The clone carrying this TCR beta chain was detected ten times or more. Its antigen remains unidentified. The entry originates in a study of T cells in Graves' hyperthyroidism and ophthalmopathy. Study context: Peripheral blood was taken when the disease was first diagnosed, before any treatment began. General study points: Expanded thyroid clonotypes (above 0.001) were mostly also found in blood.

The authors obtained PBMCs from 10 ml of fresh peripheral blood. The CDR3 is 12 residues long. V gave up 8 bases and J gave up 6 bases; unmatched junction bases: 7. CDR1 is SQVTM, CDR2 ANQGSEA, per germline. RNA transcripts were the template for amplifying TCR beta CDR3 regions. TCR CDR3 regions were first amplified by RT-PCR with HTBI primers. TCRdb ran MiXCR on the multiplex PCR reads and lists one entry per CDR3 protein. The sample has fewer than 400,000 distinct CDR3 sequences, roughly 17% seen once. This receptor was identified in a man aged 30 to 45 with Graves' hyperthyroidism. The chain has TRBV29-1 and TRBJ2-3, with 8 bases lining up with TRBD2. The specimen was blood. As DNA, the CDR3 is TGCAGCATTCGGGGGGGCCCCGATACGCAGTATTTT. Amino acids: CSIRGGPDTQYF.